This TCR beta chain was documented in a study of blood T cells in healthy people across ages. The CDR3 is made up of 14 amino acids. The V gene lost 6 bases and the J gene lost 1 base, with 12 bases spanning the gap. The germline CDR1 and CDR2 sequences are LGHDT and YNNKEL (reference sequence). The second PCR ran about 6 to 11 cycles with a sample-barcoded 5' primer and J-beta primers. MiXCR was run by TCRdb on the 5' RACE reads, yielding one entry per CDR3 protein. Found here are 800,000 to 950,000 distinct CDR3 sequences, just under 30% of them singletons; the top ten hold roughly 10%. These records were also assigned to another study, of T cells of mothers and their children.

The V call is TRBV3-1, the J call TRBJ1-1; TRBD1 is a possible D gene (6 bases). The sequence was obtained from a woman aged 40 to 50 in good health. Source material: blood. This CDR3 reads CASRETGENTEAFF. In nucleotides, the CDR3 is TGTGCCAGCAGGGAGACAGGTGAGAACACTGAAGCTTTCTTT.